The clone carrying this T cell receptor beta chain has only one observation. Its target is unknown. The data derive from a study of long-term antiretroviral therapy in people with HIV. Study-level results: Nothing was known about ART adherence, viral resistance or changes in therapy.

Sequencing used immunoSEQ v3.0 at survey level. Method: immunoSEQ multiplex PCR; TCRdb's copy keeps in-frame clones and lacks some. The repertoire holds around 15,000 clones, with around 75% as singletons. Germline CDR1 reads MNHEY; CDR2 reads SMNVEV (reference sequence). V was pared by 0 bases and J by 3 bases, with 10 bases between. This CDR3 contains 15 residues. Here the sequenced sample was unsorted PBMCs, taken 1.5 years before starting antiretroviral therapy. The chain joins TRBV27 to TRBJ2-3, with a tentative D call TRBD2 (6 bases). This sequence originates from a woman between 50 and 59 years old with HIV. CDR3 coding DNA: TGTGCCAGCAGTTTATCGGCCCGGGGGACAGATACGCAGTATTTT. Its translation: CASSLSARGTDTQYF.